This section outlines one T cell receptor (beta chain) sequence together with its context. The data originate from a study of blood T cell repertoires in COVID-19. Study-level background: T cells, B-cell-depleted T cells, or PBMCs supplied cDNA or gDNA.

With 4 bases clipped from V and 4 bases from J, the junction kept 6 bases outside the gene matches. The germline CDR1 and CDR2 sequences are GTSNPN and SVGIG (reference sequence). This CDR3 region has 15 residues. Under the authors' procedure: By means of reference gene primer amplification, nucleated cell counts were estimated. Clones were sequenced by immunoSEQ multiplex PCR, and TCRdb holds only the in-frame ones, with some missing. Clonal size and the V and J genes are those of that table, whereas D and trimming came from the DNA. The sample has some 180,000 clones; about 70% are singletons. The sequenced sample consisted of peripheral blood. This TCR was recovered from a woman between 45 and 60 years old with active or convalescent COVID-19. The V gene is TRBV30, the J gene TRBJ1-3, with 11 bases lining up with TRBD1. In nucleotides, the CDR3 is TGTGCCTGGAACGGACAGGGGGCGGGAGGAAACACCATATATTTT. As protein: CAWNGQGAGGNTIYF. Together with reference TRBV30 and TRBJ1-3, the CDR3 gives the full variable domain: SQTIHQWPATLVQPVGSPLSLECTVEGTSNPNLYWYRQAAGRGLQLLFYSVGIGQISSEVPQNLSASRPQDRQFILSSKKLLLSDSGFYLCAWNGQGAGGNTIYFGEGSWLTVV.